This T cell receptor beta chain was captured by sequencing in a study of CD8 T cells in Susac syndrome. RNA amounts of roughly 0.5 to 1 ug underwent reverse transcription with random hexamers. TCR beta CDR3 was amplified by immunoSEQ covering 54 Vbeta and 13 Jbeta. TCRdb processed the immunoSEQ multiplex PCR reads anew with MiXCR; each CDR3 protein has one entry. This repertoire shows roughly 200,000 distinct CDR3 sequences, about 95% found once; its top ten account for 0.085% to 0.11%. V shed 4 bases, J shed 6 bases, and the junction held 7 bases outside the gene matches. The length of the CDR3 is 14 residues. Germline CDR1 and CDR2: MDHEN and SYDVKM. TCR beta sequencing covered blood CD8+ and CD4+ T cells. While CD8+ and CD4+ T cells were isolated negatively, TEMRA cells were enriched by FACS.

This receptor was taken from a human donor in good health. The chain combines TRBV28 with TRBJ2-3; 7 bases map to TRBD1. Sequenced input: CD4+ T cells from PBMCs. CDR3 bases: TGTGCCAGCAGTTCATTCCAGGGGGAGGATACGCAGTATTTT. This sequence encodes CASSSFQGEDTQYF.